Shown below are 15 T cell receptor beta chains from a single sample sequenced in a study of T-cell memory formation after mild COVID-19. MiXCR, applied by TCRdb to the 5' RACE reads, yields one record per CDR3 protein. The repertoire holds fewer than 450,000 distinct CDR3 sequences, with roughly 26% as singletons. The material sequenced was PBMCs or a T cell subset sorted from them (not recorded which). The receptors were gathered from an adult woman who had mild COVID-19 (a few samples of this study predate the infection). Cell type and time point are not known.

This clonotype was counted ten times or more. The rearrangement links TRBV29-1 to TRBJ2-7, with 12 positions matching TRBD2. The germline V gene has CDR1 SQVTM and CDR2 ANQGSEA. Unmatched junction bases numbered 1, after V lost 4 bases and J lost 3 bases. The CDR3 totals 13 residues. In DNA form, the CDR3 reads TGCAGCGTTGGACTAGCGGGAGACTACGAGCAGTACTTC. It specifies CSVGLAGDYEQYF.

In nucleotides, the CDR3 is TGTGCCACCAGTGATCCGACCGGGTCTCCAGGGCAGTTCTTC. It translates to CATSDPTGSPGQFF. The chain joins TRBV24-1 to TRBJ2-1; no definite D call. The CDR3 spans 14 residues. With 3 bases removed from V and 12 bases from J, the gap between germline ends came to 17 bases. Germline assignment: CDR1 KGHDR and CDR2 SFDVKD.

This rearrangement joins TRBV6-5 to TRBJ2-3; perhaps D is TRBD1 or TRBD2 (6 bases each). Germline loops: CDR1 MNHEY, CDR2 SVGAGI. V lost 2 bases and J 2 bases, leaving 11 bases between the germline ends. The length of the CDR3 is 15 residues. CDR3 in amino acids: CASSYGGRFTDTQYF. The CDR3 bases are TGTGCCAGCAGTTACGGGGGGCGTTTCACAGATACGCAGTATTTT.

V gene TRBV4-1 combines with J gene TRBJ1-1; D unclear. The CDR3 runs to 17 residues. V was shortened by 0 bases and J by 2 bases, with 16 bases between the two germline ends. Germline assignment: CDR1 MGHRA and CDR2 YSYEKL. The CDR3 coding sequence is TGCGCCAGCAGCCAAGACGGTGGAAGGGCAGCTAACACTGAAGCTTTCTTT. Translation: CASSQDGGRAANTEAFF.

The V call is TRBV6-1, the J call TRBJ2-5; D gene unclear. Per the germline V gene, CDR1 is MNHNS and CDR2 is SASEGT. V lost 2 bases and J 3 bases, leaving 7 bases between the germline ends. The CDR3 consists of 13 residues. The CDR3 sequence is CASSERLEETQYF. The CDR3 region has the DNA TGTGCCAGCAGTGAACGGTTAGAAGAGACCCAGTACTTC.

This chain's CDR3 is CASSYGTAHNSPLHF. The CDR3 DNA sequence: TGTGCCAGCAGCTACGGGACAGCTCATAATTCACCCCTCCACTTT. This sequence joins TRBV7-3 and TRBJ1-6, with 7 positions matching TRBD1. The CDR3 length is 15 residues. V shed 4 bases and J 5 bases; nucleotides not matched to a gene: 5. Per germline, CDR1 SGHTA and CDR2 FQGTGA.

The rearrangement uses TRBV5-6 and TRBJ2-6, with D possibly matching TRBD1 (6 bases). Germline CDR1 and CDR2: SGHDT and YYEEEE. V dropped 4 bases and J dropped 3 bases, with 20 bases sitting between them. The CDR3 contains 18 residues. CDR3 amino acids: CASSGGLQGHIGANVLTF. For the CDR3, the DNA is TGTGCCAGCAGCGGCGGCCTACAGGGACATATTGGGGCCAACGTCCTGACTTTC.

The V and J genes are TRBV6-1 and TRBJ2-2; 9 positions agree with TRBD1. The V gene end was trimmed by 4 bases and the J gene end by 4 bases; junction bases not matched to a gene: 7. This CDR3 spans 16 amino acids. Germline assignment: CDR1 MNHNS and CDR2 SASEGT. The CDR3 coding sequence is TGTGCCAGCAGTGCTAGGGACAGGGAGTTCACCGGGGAGCTGTTTTTT. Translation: CASSARDREFTGELFF.

The chain's CDR3 is CASSQEGPGQGAGELFF. As DNA, the CDR3 is TGCGCCAGCAGCCAAGAAGGGCCGGGACAGGGGGCCGGGGAGCTGTTTTTT. The genes are TRBV4-1 and TRBJ2-2, with 11 positions matching TRBD1. The germline gives CDR1 MGHRA, CDR2 YSYEKL. The CDR3 has 17 amino acids. With V trimmed by 0 bases and J by 6 bases, 6 bases remained unmatched.

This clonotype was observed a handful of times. DNA of the CDR3: TGTGCCAGCAGCGGAAATCCGGGACAGGGATATTCACCCCTCCACTTT. Translation gives CASSGNPGQGYSPLHF. The V gene is TRBV13, the J gene TRBJ1-6; 9 bases agree with TRBD1. In germline, CDR1 is PRHDT, CDR2 FYEKMQ (reference sequence). This CDR3 has 16 residues. The V and J ends lost 5 bases and 8 bases, in that order; junction bases with no gene match: 10.

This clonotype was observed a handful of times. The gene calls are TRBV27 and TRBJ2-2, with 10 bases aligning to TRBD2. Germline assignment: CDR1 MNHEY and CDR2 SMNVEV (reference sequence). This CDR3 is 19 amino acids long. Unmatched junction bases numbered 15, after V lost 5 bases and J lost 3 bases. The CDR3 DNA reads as TGTGCCAGCAGTATCCAGGGACCCACTAGCGGGGATTACACCGGGGAGCTGTTTTTT. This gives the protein CASSIQGPTSGDYTGELFF.

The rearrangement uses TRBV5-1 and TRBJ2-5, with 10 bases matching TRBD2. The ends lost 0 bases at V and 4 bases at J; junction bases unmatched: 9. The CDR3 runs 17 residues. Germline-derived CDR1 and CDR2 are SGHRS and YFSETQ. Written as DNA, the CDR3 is TGCGCCAGCAGCTTGGGGGGTAGCGGGAGGATTGGAGAGACCCAGTACTTC. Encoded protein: CASSLGGSGRIGETQYF.

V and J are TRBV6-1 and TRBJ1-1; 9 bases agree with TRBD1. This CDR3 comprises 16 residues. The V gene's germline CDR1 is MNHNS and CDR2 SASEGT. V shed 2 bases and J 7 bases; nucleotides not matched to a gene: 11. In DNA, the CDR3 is TGTGCCAGCAGTGAATTCAGGACAGGGGTATTGAGTGAAGCTTTCTTT. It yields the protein CASSEFRTGVLSEAFF.

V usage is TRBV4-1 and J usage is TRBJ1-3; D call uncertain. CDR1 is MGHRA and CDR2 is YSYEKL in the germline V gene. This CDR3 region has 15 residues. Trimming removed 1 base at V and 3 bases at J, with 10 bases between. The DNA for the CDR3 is TGCGCCAGCAGCCAAGCCGGCGTGAGTGGAAACACCATATATTTT. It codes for CASSQAGVSGNTIYF.

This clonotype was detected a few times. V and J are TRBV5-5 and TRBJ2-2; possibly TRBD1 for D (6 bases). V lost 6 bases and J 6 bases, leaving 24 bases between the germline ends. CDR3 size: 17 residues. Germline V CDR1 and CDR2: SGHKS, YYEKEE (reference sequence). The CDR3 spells CASTWGTRPQGSGELFF. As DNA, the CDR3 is TGTGCCAGCACCTGGGGCACGAGACCCCAGGGGTCCGGGGAGCTGTTTTTT.